This TCR beta chain derives from a study of T cells after yellow fever vaccination. Study at large: Fractions low in cell number were prepared with SMART-Seq v4 Ultra Low Input. Study conclusions and caveats: Few clonotypes appeared in both CD4 and CD8 compartments. Subsequent to the booster, the majority of primary-vaccination clones reappeared (96% CD4, more than 70% CD8).

This clonotype was seen only once. Its target is unknown. TCRdb used MiXCR to reprocess the 5' RACE reads, holding one entry per CDR3 protein. The table lists some 340,000 distinct CDR3 sequences, over 8.5% of them singletons, with over 3% in the top ten. The V gene's germline CDR1 is LNHDA and CDR2 SQIVND (reference sequence). This CDR3 contains 14 residues. V lost 5 bases and J lost 6, with 16 bases in between. The sample was CD4+ T cells sorted from PBMCs, taken 45 days after the yellow fever booster vaccination. The chain couples TRBV19 to TRBJ1-2, with D tentatively TRBD1 (5 bases). The TCR originated in a man aged 18 to 35 who received the YFV17D yellow fever vaccine. CDR3 amino acids: CASSPPQGQNGYTF. The CDR3 DNA reads TGTGCCAGTAGTCCCCCCCAGGGCCAAAATGGCTACACCTTC. Full variable domain (outside the CDR3, taken from reference TRBV19 and TRBJ1-2): DGGITQSPKYLFRKEGQNVTLSCEQNLNHDAMYWYRQDPGQGLRLIYYSQIVNDFQKGDIAEGYSVSREKKESFPLTVTSAQKNPTAFYLCASSPPQGQNGYTFGSGTRLTVV.